This T cell receptor beta chain was profiled in a study of shared clonotypes between healthy human individuals. Libraries were prepared by immunoSEQ multiplex PCR; TCRdb keeps only in-frame clonotypes and omits some of them. The sample consists of approximately 330,000 clones, more than 60% of them appearing once. This clonotype originated in a man aged 25 to 45 in good health. The source material was memory CD4+ T cells sorted from blood. The subset is: CD45RA-negative fraction.

The CDR3 coding sequence is TGCGCCAGCAGCCAAGGAAGGGCTAGCGACAGCTCCTACGAGCAGTACTTC. Protein: CASSQGRASDSSYEQYF. This chain connects TRBV4-1 to TRBJ2-7; perhaps TRBD2 as D (6 bases). Germline lookup yields CDR1 MGHRA and CDR2 YSYEKL. Trimming took off 1 base at V and 0 bases at J, with 16 bases between the two ends. CDR3 length: 17 amino acids.